This entry concerns a single T cell receptor beta chain. Its target is unknown. This entry comes from a study of beta chain features in type 1 diabetes. There was one heparinised blood draw per donor, averaging about 116 mL. As every portion of the isolated RNA was reverse transcribed, the sequencing read expressed TCRB transcripts. TCRdb keeps only in-frame clones here, not all; method: immunoSEQ multiplex PCR. The repertoire holds 970,000 or so clones, with under 20% as singletons. Trimming pared 0 bases from V and 6 bases from J, leaving 13 bases between. The germline V gene encodes CDR1 SGHNT and CDR2 YYREEE (reference sequence). The CDR3 extends over 15 amino acids. Study-level findings and limits: Naive, central memory and regulatory TCRB repertoires appeared more similar among patients than healthy donors. Researchers cautioned that cDNA sequencing could over-represent cells with high TCR expression. Possible PCR preference for shorter templates applied equally to patients and controls.

This chain links TRBV5-4 with TRBJ2-4; D is undetermined. Material: naive CD4+ T cells from blood. The clonotype comes from a woman between 18 and 30 years old in good health. The CDR3 region is CASSLGISGRNIQYF. For the CDR3, the DNA is TGTGCCAGCAGCTTGGGGATCTCCGGCAGAAACATTCAGTACTTC.